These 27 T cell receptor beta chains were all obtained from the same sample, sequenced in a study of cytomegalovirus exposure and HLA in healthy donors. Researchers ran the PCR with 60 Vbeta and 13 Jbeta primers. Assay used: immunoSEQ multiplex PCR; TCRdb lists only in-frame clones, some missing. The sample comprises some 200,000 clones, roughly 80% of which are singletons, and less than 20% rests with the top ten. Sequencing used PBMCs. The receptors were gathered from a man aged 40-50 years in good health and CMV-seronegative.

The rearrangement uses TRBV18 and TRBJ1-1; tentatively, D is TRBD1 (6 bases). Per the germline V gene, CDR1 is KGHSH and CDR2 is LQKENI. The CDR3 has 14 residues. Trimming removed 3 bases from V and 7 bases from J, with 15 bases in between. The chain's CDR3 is CASSPGQGYIEAFF. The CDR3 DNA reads TGTGCCAGCTCACCGGGACAAGGTTACATTGAAGCTTTCTTT.

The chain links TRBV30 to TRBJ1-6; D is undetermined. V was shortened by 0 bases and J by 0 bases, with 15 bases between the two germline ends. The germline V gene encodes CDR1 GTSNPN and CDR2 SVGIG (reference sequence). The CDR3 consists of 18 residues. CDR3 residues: CAWSVSFSGSSYNSPLHF. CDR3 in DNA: TGTGCCTGGAGTGTATCATTCAGCGGGAGCTCCTATAATTCACCCCTCCACTTT.

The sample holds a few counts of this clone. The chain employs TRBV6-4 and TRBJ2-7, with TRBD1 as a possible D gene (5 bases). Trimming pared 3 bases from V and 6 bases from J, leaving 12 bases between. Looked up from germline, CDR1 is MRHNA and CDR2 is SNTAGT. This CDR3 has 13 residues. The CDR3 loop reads CASSESVRGEQYF. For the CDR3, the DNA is TGTGCCAGCAGTGAATCCGTTAGGGGCGAGCAGTACTTC.

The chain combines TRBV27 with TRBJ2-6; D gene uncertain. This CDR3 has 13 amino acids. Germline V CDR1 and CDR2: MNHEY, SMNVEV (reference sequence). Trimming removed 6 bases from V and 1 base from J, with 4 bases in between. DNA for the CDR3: TGTGCCAGCAGACAGTCTGGGGCCAACGTCCTGACTTTC. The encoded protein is CASRQSGANVLTF.

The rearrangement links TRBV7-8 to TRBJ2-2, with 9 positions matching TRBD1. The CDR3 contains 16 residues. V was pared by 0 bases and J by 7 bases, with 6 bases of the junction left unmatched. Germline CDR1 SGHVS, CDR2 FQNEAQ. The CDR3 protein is CASSLAPGTGNGELFF. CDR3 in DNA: TGTGCCAGCAGCTTAGCCCCCGGGACAGGGAACGGGGAGCTGTTTTTT. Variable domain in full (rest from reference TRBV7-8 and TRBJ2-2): GAGVSQSPRYKVAKRGQDVALRCDPISGHVSLFWYQQALGQGPEFLTYFQNEAQLDKSGLPSDRFFAERPEGSVSTLKIQRTQQEDSAVYLCASSLAPGTGNGELFFGEGSRLTVL.

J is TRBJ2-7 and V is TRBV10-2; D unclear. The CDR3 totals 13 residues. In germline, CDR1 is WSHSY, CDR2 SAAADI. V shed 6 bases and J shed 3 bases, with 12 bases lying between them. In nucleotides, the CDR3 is TGCGCCAGCAGCCCCGACTTAAACTACGAGCAGTACTTC. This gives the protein CASSPDLNYEQYF.

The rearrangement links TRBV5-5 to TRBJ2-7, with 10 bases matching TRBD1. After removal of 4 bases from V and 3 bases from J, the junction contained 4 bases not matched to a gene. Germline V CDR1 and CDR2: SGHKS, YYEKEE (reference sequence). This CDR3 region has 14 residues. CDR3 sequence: CASSPGQGYYEQYF. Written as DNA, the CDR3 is TGTGCCAGCAGCCCGGGACAGGGGTACTACGAGCAGTACTTC. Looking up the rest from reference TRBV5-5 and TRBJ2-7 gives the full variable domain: DAGVTQSPTHLIKTRGQQVTLRCSPISGHKSVSWYQQVLGQGPQFIFQYYEKEERGRGNFPDRFSARQFPNYSSELNVNALLLGDSALYLCASSPGQGYYEQYFGPGTRLTVT.

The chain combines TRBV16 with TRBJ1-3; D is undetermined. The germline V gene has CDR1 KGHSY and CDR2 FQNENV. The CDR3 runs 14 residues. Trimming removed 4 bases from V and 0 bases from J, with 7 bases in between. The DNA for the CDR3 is TGTGCCAGCAGCCCCGGGAGCTCTGGAAACACCATATATTTT. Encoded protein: CASSPGSSGNTIYF.

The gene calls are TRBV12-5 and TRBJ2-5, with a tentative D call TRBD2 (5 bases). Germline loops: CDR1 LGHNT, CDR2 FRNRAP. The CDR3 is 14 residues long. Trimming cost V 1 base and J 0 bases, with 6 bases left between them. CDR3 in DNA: TGTGCTAGTGGTTTGGGGACTCACCAAGAGACCCAGTACTTC. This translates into CASGLGTHQETQYF.

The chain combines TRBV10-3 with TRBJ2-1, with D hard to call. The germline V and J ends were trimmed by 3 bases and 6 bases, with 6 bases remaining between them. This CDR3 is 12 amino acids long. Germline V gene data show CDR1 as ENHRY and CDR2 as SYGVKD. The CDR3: CAISDSSNEQFF. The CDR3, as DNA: TGTGCCATCAGTGATAGTTCCAATGAGCAGTTCTTC.

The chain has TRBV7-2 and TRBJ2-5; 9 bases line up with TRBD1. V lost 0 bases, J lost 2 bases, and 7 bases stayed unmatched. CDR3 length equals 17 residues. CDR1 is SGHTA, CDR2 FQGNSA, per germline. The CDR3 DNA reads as TGTGCCAGCAGCTTAGCAGCGGACAGGGGCGCTCAAGAGACCCAGTACTTC. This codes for CASSLAADRGAQETQYF. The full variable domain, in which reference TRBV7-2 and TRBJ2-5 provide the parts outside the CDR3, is GAGVSQSPSNKVTEKGKDVELRCDPISGHTALYWYRQSLGQGLEFLIYFQGNSAPDKSGLPSDRFSAERTGGSVSTLTIQRTQQEDSAVYLCASSLAADRGAQETQYFGPGTRLLVL.

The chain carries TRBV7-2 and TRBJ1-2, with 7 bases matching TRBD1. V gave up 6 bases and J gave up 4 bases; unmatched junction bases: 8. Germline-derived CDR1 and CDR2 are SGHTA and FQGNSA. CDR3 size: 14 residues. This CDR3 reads CASSNRGGSYGYTF. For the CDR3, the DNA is TGTGCCAGCAGTAACAGGGGAGGAAGCTATGGCTACACCTTC.

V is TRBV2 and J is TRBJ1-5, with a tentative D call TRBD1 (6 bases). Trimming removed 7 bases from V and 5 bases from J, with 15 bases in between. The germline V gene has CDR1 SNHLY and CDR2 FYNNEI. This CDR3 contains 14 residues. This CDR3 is CASTGGGGYQPQHF. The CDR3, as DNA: TGTGCCAGCACCGGAGGGGGGGGATATCAGCCCCAGCATTTT.

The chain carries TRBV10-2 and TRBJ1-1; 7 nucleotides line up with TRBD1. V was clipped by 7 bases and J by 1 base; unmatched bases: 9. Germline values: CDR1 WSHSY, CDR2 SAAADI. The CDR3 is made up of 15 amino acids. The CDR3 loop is CASTGTELGNTEAFF. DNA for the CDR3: TGCGCCAGCACCGGGACAGAGCTAGGGAACACTGAAGCTTTCTTT.

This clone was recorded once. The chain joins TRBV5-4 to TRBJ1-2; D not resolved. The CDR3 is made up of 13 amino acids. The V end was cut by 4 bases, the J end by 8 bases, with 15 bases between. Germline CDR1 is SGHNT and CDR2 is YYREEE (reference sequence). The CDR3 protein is CASSPRSVTGYTF. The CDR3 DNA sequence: TGTGCCAGCAGCCCCCGTTCAGTAACGGGCTACACCTTC.

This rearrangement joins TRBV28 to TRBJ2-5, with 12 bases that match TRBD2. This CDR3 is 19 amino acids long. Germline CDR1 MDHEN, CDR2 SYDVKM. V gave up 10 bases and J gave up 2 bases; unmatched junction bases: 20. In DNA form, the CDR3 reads TGTGCCACCACCTACACCCCGGGACTAGCGGGTAGGGAACAAGAGACCCAGTACTTC. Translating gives CATTYTPGLAGREQETQYF. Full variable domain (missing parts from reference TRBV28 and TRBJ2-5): DVKVTQSSRYLVKRTGEKVFLECVQDMDHENMFWYRQDPGLGLRLIYFSYDVKMKEKGDIPEGYSVSREKKERFSLILESASTNQTSMYLCATTYTPGLAGREQETQYFGPGTRLLVL.

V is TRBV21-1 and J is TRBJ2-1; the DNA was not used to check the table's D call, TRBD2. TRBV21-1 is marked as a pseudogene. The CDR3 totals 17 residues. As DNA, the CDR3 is TGTGCCAGCAGCAAAGAATCGGGACTTTCCTACTACAATGAGCAGTTCTTC. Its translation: CASSKESGLSYYNEQFF.

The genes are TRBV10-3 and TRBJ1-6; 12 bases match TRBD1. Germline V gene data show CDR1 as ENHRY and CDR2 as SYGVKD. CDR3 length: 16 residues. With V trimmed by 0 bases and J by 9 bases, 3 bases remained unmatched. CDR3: CAISESRDRGLSPLHF. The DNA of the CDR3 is TGTGCCATCAGTGAGTCCAGGGACAGGGGGCTTTCACCCCTCCACTTT.

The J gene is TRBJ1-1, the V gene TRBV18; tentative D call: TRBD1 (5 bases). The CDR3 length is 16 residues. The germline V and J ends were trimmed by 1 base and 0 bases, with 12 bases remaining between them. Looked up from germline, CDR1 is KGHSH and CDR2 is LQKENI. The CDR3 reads CASSPLRTDMNTEAFF. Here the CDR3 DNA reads TGTGCCAGCTCACCACTTCGGACGGACATGAACACTGAAGCTTTCTTT.

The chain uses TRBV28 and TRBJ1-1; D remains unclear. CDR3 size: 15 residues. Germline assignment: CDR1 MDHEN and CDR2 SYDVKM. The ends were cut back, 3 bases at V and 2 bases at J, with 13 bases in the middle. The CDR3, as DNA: TGTGCCAGCAGTTTCCCCCGACTGTACAACACTGAAGCTTTCTTT. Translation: CASSFPRLYNTEAFF.

The CDR3 is CASSLTRFGQPQHF. CDR3 DNA sequence: TGTGCCAGCAGTTTAACTAGGTTCGGGCAGCCCCAGCATTTT. The rearrangement links TRBV27 to TRBJ1-5; D uncertain. Trimming cost V 2 bases and J 7 bases, with 12 bases left between them. The CDR3 is 14 amino acids. Germline loops: CDR1 MNHEY, CDR2 SMNVEV (reference sequence).

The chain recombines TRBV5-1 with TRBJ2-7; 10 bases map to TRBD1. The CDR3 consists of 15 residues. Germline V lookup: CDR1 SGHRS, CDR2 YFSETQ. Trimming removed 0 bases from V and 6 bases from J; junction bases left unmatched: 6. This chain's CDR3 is CASSLDGTGVGEQYF. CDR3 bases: TGCGCCAGCAGCTTGGACGGGACAGGGGTGGGCGAGCAGTACTTC. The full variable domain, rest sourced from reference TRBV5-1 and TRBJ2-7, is KAGVTQTPRYLIKTRGQQVTLSCSPISGHRSVSWYQQTPGQGLQFLFEYFSETQRNKGNFPGRFSGRQFSNSRSEMNVSTLELGDSALYLCASSLDGTGVGEQYFGPGTRLTVT.

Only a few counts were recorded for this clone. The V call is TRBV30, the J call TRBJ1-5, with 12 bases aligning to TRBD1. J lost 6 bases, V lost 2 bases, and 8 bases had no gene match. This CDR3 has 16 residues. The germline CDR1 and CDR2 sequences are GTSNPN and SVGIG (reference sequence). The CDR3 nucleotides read TGTGCCTGGAGTCCTCCCGGGACAGGGGGCGGTCAGCCCCAGCATTTT. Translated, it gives CAWSPPGTGGGQPQHF.

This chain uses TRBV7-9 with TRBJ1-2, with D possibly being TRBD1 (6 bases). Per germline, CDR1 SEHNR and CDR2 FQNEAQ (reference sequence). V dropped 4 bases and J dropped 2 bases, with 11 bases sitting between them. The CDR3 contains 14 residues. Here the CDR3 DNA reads TGTGCCAGCAGCTCGCAGACAGGAAACTATGGCTACACCTTC. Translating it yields CASSSQTGNYGYTF.

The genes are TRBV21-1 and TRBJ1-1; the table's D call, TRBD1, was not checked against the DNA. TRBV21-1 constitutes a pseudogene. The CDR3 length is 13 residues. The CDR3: CASRHRGHTEAFF. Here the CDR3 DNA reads TGTGCCAGCAGGCACAGGGGGCACACTGAAGCTTTCTTT.

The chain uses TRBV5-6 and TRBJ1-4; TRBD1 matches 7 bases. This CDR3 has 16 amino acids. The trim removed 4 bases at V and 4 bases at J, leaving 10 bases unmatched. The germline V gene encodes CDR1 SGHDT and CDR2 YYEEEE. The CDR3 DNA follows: TGTGCCAGCAGCCAGGGGACAGAGTATGGTAATGAAAAACTGTTTTTT. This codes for CASSQGTEYGNEKLFF.

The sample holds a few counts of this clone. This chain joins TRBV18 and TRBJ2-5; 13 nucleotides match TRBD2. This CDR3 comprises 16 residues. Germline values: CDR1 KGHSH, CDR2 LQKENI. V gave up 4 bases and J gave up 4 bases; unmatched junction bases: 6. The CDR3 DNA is TGTGCCAGCTCACGGACTAGCGGGAGTCCCCCAGAGACCCAGTACTTC. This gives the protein CASSRTSGSPPETQYF.